These 30 T cell receptor beta chains were all obtained from the same sample, sequenced in a study of T cell responses to AZD1222 COVID-19 vaccine. Produced via immunoSEQ multiplex PCR; TCRdb's table is partial and in-frame only. This table holds more than 150,000 clones, approximately 91% found once. Sequencing was performed on peripheral blood, taken on day 0 of AZD1222 vaccination. These receptors were collected from an adult in good health.

J is TRBJ2-3 and V is TRBV7-2; no firm D call. Between the trimmed V and J ends, which lost 1 base and 2 bases, there was a span of 7 bases. The CDR3 extends over 14 amino acids. Germline assignment: CDR1 SGHTA and CDR2 FQGNSA. The CDR3 is CASSLGTATDTQYF. Here the CDR3 DNA reads TGTGCCAGCAGCTTAGGGACCGCCACAGATACGCAGTATTTT.

The chain carries TRBV12-3 or TRBV12-4 and TRBJ1-5; D is uncertain. Trimming shortened V by 3 bases and J by 5 bases, and 8 bases separated the two germline ends. This CDR3 contains 13 residues. In nucleotides, the CDR3 is TGTGCCAGCAGTTTTGTGGGCGATCAGCCCCAGCATTTT. Translation gives CASSFVGDQPQHF.

V is TRBV3-1 (or the pseudogene TRBV3-2) and J is TRBJ2-2; D is unresolved. This CDR3 spans 12 amino acids. Germline-derived CDR1 and CDR2 are LGHDT and YNNKEL (reference sequence). V was clipped by 2 bases and J by 10 bases, with 8 bases between them. CDR3 nucleotides: TGTGCCAGCAGCCAACGGCCAACGGAGCTGTTTTTT. This encodes CASSQRPTELFF.

The chain couples TRBV28 to TRBJ2-7; maybe TRBD1 (5 bases). This CDR3 has 14 amino acids. The ends were cut back, 2 bases at V and 4 bases at J, with 12 bases in the middle. The germline CDR1 and CDR2 sequences are MDHEN and SYDVKM. CDR3 in amino acids: CASSLGHRGYEQYF. In DNA form, the CDR3 reads TGTGCCAGCAGTTTAGGACACCGTGGGTACGAGCAGTACTTC.

The rearrangement links TRBV7-2 to TRBJ2-1; the match to TRBD2 covers 8 bases. Per germline, CDR1 SGHTA and CDR2 FQGNSA. V lost 2 bases, J lost 5 bases, and 8 bases stayed unmatched. The CDR3 is 16 residues long. The CDR3 spells CASSLKDGGAHNEQFF. The CDR3 DNA is TGTGCCAGCAGCTTAAAGGACGGGGGGGCTCACAATGAGCAGTTCTTC.

The V and J genes are TRBV5-4 and TRBJ2-1; no clear D. The CDR3 length is 16 residues. Germline CDR1 reads SGHNT; CDR2 reads YYREEE (reference sequence). V was pared by 4 bases and J by 4 bases, with 18 bases between. The CDR3 DNA is TGTGCCAGCAGCCCGATGGAGAGGTCGGCATACAATGAGCAGTTCTTC. The encoded protein is CASSPMERSAYNEQFF.

V gene TRBV28 combines with J gene TRBJ2-7; no reliable D call. This CDR3 spans 16 amino acids. V was pared by 5 bases and J by 3 bases, with 20 bases between. The germline CDR1 and CDR2 sequences are MDHEN and SYDVKM. Here the CDR3 reads CASSPSPDWGYYEQYF. CDR3 DNA: TGTGCCAGCAGTCCCAGCCCTGATTGGGGTTACTACGAGCAGTACTTC. Using reference TRBV28 and TRBJ2-7 for the parts outside the CDR3, the full variable domain is DVKVTQSSRYLVKRTGEKVFLECVQDMDHENMFWYRQDPGLGLRLIYFSYDVKMKEKGDIPEGYSVSREKKERFSLILESASTNQTSMYLCASSPSPDWGYYEQYFGPGTRLTVT.

CDR3 loop: CASRPARTGFYEQYF. CDR3 bases: TGTGCCAGCAGACCAGCCCGGACAGGGTTCTACGAGCAGTACTTC. The rearrangement links TRBV28 to TRBJ2-7; the match to TRBD1 covers 8 bases. CDR3 length: 15 amino acids. The germline V gene encodes CDR1 MDHEN and CDR2 SYDVKM. J lost 3 bases, V lost 6 bases, and 10 bases had no gene match.

The genes are TRBV27 and TRBJ2-7; 7 nucleotides agree with TRBD2. V shed 4 bases, J shed 3 bases, and the junction held 9 bases outside the gene matches. The germline gives CDR1 MNHEY, CDR2 SMNVEV (reference sequence). The CDR3 is 15 residues long. CDR3 DNA: TGTGCCAGCAGTTCCCCCAGACTAGCCCTCTACGAGCAGTACTTC. Protein: CASSSPRLALYEQYF.

The V and J genes are TRBV18 and TRBJ2-7, with a tentative D call TRBD1 (5 bases). Looked up from germline, CDR1 is KGHSH and CDR2 is LQKENI. The CDR3 consists of 12 residues. Trimming stripped 3 bases from V and 2 bases from J, with 5 bases between. The DNA of the CDR3 is TGTGCCAGCTCACCGACAGCCTACGAGCAGTACTTC. As protein: CASSPTAYEQYF. Complete variable domain (other parts from reference TRBV18 and TRBJ2-7): NAGVMQNPRHLVRRRGQEARLRCSPMKGHSHVYWYRQLPEEGLKFMVYLQKENIIDESGMPKERFSAEFPKEGPSILRIQQVVRGDSAAYFCASSPTAYEQYFGPGTRLTVT.

The chain combines TRBV2 with TRBJ2-5; TRBD1 matches at 8 bases. Trimming at V came to 5 bases and at J to 5 bases, leaving 7 bases not matched to a gene. The germline V gene has CDR1 SNHLY and CDR2 FYNNEI. This CDR3 has 14 residues. In DNA, the CDR3 is TGTGCCAGCAGTCGGGGCAGGGGGCACGAGACCCAGTACTTC. Translation gives CASSRGRGHETQYF.

The gene calls are TRBV21-1 and TRBJ2-7; the DNA was not compared with TRBD1, the D call given in the table. TRBV21-1 is recorded as a pseudogene. The length of the CDR3 is 13 residues. CDR3 sequence (DNA): TGTGCCAGACCCGGGGACAGGGCGACCGAGCAGTACTTC. Translating it yields CARPGDRATEQYF.

The chain couples TRBV10-3 to TRBJ2-3; no clear D gene. Germline values: CDR1 ENHRY, CDR2 SYGVKD. The CDR3 runs 18 residues. V was trimmed by 4 bases and J by 4 bases, leaving 24 bases between them. CDR3 coding DNA: TGTGCCATCAGTGGGGCCTGGGGTGCCCCTCAACTCGCAGATACGCAGTATTTT. This sequence encodes CAISGAWGAPQLADTQYF.

The chain recombines TRBV18 with TRBJ1-1; D gene ambiguous. Trimming took off 2 bases at V and 1 base at J, with 5 bases between the two ends. Germline V CDR1 and CDR2: KGHSH, LQKENI. The CDR3 totals 13 residues. The CDR3 bases are TGTGCCAGCTCACCAGTCAGGAACACTGAAGCTTTCTTT. Its protein is CASSPVRNTEAFF.

The chain combines TRBV7-8 with TRBJ1-6; 7 bases are shared with TRBD1. The germline V gene has CDR1 SGHVS and CDR2 FQNEAQ. This CDR3 has 14 residues. Trimming took 5 bases from V and 7 from J; bases not matched to a gene: 5. The CDR3 sequence is CASSPGQKNSPLHF. The DNA for the CDR3 is TGTGCCAGCAGCCCGGGACAGAAAAATTCACCCCTCCACTTT.

The chain combines TRBV13 with TRBJ2-1; maybe TRBD2 (5 bases). CDR1 is PRHDT and CDR2 is FYEKMQ in the germline V gene (reference sequence). This CDR3 spans 13 amino acids. Between the trimmed V and J ends, which lost 3 bases and 5 bases, there was a span of 8 bases. CDR3 sequence reads: CASSFERNNEQFF. CDR3 nucleotides: TGTGCCAGCAGCTTTGAGCGGAACAATGAGCAGTTCTTC.

The V call is TRBV25-1, the J call TRBJ1-2; D remains unclear. The germline V gene has CDR1 MGHDK and CDR2 SYGVNS. With 4 bases removed from V and 4 bases from J, the gap between germline ends came to 7 bases. This CDR3 spans 12 amino acids. Written as DNA, the CDR3 is TGTGCCAGCAGTGGGGCTATCTATGGCTACACCTTC. Translated: CASSGAIYGYTF.

The V and J genes are TRBV9 and TRBJ1-3; the match to TRBD1 covers 7 bases. The V and J ends lost 0 bases and 4 bases, in that order; junction bases with no gene match: 7. Germline V lookup: CDR1 SGDLS, CDR2 YYNGEE. The CDR3 is made up of 16 amino acids. DNA for the CDR3: TGTGCCAGCAGCGTAGGACCCAGGACAGGCGGAAACACCATATATTTT. It encodes CASSVGPRTGGNTIYF.

The chain joins TRBV5-6 to TRBJ1-1; D is unresolved. The CDR3 sequence is 17 residues long. Germline V gene sequence: CDR1 SGHDT, CDR2 YYEEEE. V lost 1 base to trimming and J lost 1 base, with 17 bases between them. The CDR3 here is CASSLNFGVQTNTEAFF. CDR3 DNA: TGTGCCAGCAGCTTGAACTTCGGGGTACAAACGAACACTGAAGCTTTCTTT.

The gene calls are TRBV27 and TRBJ1-5; perhaps TRBD1 as D (5 bases). Germline CDR1 and CDR2: MNHEY and SMNVEV (reference sequence). The CDR3 has 14 residues. V was trimmed by 3 bases and J by 7 bases, leaving 13 bases between them. CDR3 in DNA: TGTGCCAGCAGTTTTCTCTCAGGGAACCAGCCCCAGCATTTT. It codes for CASSFLSGNQPQHF.

The V and J genes are TRBV12-2 and TRBJ2-7. TRBV12-2 corresponds to a pseudogene. The CDR3 contains 18 residues. CDR3 nucleotides: TGTGCAAGTCGCTTAGCGGGGGGTAAACAGGGAATATCCTACGAGCAGTACTTC. It codes for CASRLAGGKQGISYEQYF.

The chain employs TRBV7-6 and TRBJ2-2, with 8 bases matching TRBD2. Trimming at V came to 1 base and at J to 6 bases, leaving 7 bases not matched to a gene. The CDR3 covers 16 residues. CDR1 is SGHVS, CDR2 FNYEAQ, per germline. CDR3 residues: CASSLVLSGDSGELFF. The CDR3, as DNA: TGTGCCAGCAGCTTAGTGCTTAGCGGGGACTCCGGGGAGCTGTTTTTT.

The chain carries TRBV5-1 and TRBJ2-1; D is perhaps TRBD2 (5 bases). CDR1 and CDR2 (germline): SGHRS, YFSETQ. Trimming removed 0 bases from V and 7 bases from J, with 20 bases in between. This CDR3 has 17 amino acids. The CDR3 here is CASSLGLATTSRNEQFF. CDR3 coding DNA: TGCGCCAGCAGCTTGGGTCTGGCGACTACTTCTCGAAATGAGCAGTTCTTC.

This clone has a handful of counts. The chain links TRBV5-6 to TRBJ1-4, with D perhaps matching TRBD1 (5 bases). The germline gives CDR1 SGHDT, CDR2 YYEEEE. This CDR3 region has 15 residues. V shed 4 bases and J shed 7 bases, with 17 bases lying between them. The CDR3 region is CASSLWDREGEKLFF. DNA of the CDR3: TGTGCCAGCAGCCTATGGGACCGGGAGGGTGAAAAACTGTTTTTT.

J is TRBJ2-7 and V is TRBV15; D is undetermined. V shed 1 base and J shed 0 bases, with 7 bases lying between them. The CDR3 is 14 amino acids. Germline V gives CDR1 LNHNV, CDR2 YYDKDF (reference sequence). The CDR3 nucleotides are TGTGCCACCAGCAGAGGTCCAGTCTCCTACGAGCAGTACTTC. This sequence encodes CATSRGPVSYEQYF.

The chain carries TRBV2 and TRBJ2-2; D not resolved. CDR1 and CDR2 (germline): SNHLY, FYNNEI. This CDR3 has 14 residues. The germline V and J ends were trimmed by 4 bases and 4 bases, with 10 bases remaining between them. This CDR3 is CASSGVVSTGELFF. The CDR3 bases are TGTGCCAGCAGTGGGGTGGTCAGCACCGGGGAGCTGTTTTTT.

This chain uses TRBV5-1 with TRBJ1-1; TRBD1 matches at 7 bases. The CDR3 totals 15 residues. The germline V gene has CDR1 SGHRS and CDR2 YFSETQ. Germline trimming cut 3 bases from V and 5 bases from J; bases unmatched to any gene: 10. CDR3 sequence reads: CASSSRQGVSTEAFF. CDR3 nucleotides: TGCGCCAGCAGCTCCCGACAGGGAGTAAGTACTGAAGCTTTCTTT.

V usage is TRBV7-3 and J usage is TRBJ1-2; the match to TRBD1 covers 8 bases. The germline gives CDR1 SGHTA, CDR2 FQGTGA. V dropped 5 bases and J dropped 6; count of bases not matched to a gene: 5. The CDR3 covers 13 residues. The CDR3 spells CASSQQGVDGYTF. Written as DNA, the CDR3 is TGTGCCAGCAGCCAACAGGGGGTTGATGGCTACACCTTC.

The chain uses TRBV9 and TRBJ1-3; D possibly corresponds to TRBD1 (6 bases). V was pared by 4 bases and J by 1 base, with 12 bases between. Germline CDR1 is SGDLS and CDR2 is YYNGEE. The CDR3 length is 15 residues. The CDR3: CASSPFQGSGNTIYF. The DNA for the CDR3 is TGTGCCAGCAGCCCATTCCAGGGGTCTGGAAACACCATATATTTT. Complete variable domain (other parts from reference TRBV9 and TRBJ1-3): DSGVTQTPKHLITATGQRVTLRCSPRSGDLSVYWYQQSLDQGLQFLIQYYNGEERAKGNILERFSAQQFPDLHSELNLSSLELGDSALYFCASSPFQGSGNTIYFGEGSWLTVV.

This chain uses TRBV5-4 with TRBJ1-6; D unclear. Trimming pared 0 bases from V and 10 bases from J, leaving 11 bases between. The length of the CDR3 is 14 residues. Germline loops: CDR1 SGHNT, CDR2 YYREEE (reference sequence). In DNA, the CDR3 is TGTGCCAGCAGCTTGGAAGGGTTCCACTCACCCCTCCACTTT. Translating it yields CASSLEGFHSPLHF.